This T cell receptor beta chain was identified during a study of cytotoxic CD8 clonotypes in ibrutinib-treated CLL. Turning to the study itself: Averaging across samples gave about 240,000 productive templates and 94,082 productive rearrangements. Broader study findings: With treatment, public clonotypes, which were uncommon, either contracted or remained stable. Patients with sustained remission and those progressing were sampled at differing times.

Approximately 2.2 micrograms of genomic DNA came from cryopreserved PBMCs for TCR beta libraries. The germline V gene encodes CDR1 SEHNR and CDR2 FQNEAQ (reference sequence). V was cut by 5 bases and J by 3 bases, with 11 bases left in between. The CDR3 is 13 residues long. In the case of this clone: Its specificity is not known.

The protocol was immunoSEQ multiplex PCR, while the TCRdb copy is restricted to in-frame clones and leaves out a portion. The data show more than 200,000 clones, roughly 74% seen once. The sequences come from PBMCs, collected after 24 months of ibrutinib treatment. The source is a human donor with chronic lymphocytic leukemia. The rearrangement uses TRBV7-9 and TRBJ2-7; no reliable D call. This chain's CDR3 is CASSTGGRYEQYF. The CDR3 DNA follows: TGTGCCAGCAGCACGGGTGGCCGCTACGAGCAGTACTTC.